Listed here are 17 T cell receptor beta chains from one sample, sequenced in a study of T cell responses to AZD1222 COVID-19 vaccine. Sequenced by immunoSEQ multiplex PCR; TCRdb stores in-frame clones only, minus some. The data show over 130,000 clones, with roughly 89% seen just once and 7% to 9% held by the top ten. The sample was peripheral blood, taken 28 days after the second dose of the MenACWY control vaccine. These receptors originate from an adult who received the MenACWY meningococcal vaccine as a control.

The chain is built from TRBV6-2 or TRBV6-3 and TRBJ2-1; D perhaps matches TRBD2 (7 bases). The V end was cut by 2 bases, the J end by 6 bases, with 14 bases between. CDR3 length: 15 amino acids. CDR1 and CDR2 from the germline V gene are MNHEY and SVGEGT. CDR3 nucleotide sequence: TGTGCCAGCAGTTACAGGGGGGGGGCCCGCAATGAGCAGTTCTTC. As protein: CASSYRGGARNEQFF.

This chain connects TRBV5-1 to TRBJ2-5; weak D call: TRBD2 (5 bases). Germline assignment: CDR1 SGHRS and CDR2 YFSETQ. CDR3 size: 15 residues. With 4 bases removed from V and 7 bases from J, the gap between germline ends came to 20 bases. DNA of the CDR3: TGCGCCAGCAGCCCCATCCCGGGCCCCGAGGGGACCCAGTACTTC. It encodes CASSPIPGPEGTQYF.

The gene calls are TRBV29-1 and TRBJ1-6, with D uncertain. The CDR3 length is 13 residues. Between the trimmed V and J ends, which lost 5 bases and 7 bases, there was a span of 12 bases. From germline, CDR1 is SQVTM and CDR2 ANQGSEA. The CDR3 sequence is CSVQEIPNSPLHF. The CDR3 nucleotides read TGCAGCGTTCAGGAGATCCCCAATTCACCCCTCCACTTT.

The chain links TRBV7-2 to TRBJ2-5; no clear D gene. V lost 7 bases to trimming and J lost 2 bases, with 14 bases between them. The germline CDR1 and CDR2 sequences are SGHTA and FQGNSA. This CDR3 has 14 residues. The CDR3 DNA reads TGTGCCAGCACCCCATCCCGGGCACAAGAGACCCAGTACTTC. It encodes CASTPSRAQETQYF.

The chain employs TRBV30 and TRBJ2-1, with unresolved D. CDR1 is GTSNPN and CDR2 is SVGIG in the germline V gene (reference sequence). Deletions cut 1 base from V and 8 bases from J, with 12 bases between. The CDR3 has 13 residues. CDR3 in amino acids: CAWSETGWHEQFF. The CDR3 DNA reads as TGTGCCTGGAGTGAGACCGGGTGGCATGAGCAGTTCTTC. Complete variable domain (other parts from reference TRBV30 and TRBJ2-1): SQTIHQWPATLVQPVGSPLSLECTVEGTSNPNLYWYRQAAGRGLQLLFYSVGIGQISSEVPQNLSASRPQDRQFILSSKKLLLSDSGFYLCAWSETGWHEQFFGPGTRLTVL.

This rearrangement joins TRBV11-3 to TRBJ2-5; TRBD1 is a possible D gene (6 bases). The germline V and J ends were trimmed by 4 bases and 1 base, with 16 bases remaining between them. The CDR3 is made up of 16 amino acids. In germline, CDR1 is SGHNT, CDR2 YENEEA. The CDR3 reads CASSSRTTQGQETQYF. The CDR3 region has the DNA TGTGCCAGCAGCTCCCGGACAACACAGGGCCAAGAGACCCAGTACTTC.

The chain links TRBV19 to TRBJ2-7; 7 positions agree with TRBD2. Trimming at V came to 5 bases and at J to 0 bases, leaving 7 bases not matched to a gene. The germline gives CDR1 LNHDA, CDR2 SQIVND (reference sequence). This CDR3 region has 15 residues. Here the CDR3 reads CASSPRGVSSYEQYF. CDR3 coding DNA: TGTGCCAGTAGTCCCCGGGGGGTCAGCTCCTACGAGCAGTACTTC.

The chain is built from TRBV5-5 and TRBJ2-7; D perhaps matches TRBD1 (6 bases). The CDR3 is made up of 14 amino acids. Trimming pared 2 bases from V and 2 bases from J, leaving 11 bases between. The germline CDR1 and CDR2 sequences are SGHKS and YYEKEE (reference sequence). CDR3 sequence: CASSFSGDPYEQYF. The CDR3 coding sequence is TGTGCCAGCAGCTTTTCAGGGGATCCCTACGAGCAGTACTTC.

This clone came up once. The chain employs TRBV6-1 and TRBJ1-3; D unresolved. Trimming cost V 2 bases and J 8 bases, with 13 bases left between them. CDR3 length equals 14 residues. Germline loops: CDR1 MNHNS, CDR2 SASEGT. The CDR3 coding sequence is TGTGCCAGCAGTGAACGACCATCCGCCGACACCATATATTTT. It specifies CASSERPSADTIYF.

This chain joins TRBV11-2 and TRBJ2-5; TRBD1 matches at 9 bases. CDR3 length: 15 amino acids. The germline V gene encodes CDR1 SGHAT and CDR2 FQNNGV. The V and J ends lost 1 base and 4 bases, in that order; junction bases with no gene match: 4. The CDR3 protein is CASSLALQGAETQYF. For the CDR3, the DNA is TGTGCCAGCAGCTTAGCCCTACAGGGGGCAGAGACCCAGTACTTC.

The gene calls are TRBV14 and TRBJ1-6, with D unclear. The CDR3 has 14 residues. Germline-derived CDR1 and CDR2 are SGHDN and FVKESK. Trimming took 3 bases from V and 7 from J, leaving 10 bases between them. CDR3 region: CASSQRTENSPLHF. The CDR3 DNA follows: TGTGCCAGCAGCCAGCGGACCGAGAATTCACCCCTCCACTTT.

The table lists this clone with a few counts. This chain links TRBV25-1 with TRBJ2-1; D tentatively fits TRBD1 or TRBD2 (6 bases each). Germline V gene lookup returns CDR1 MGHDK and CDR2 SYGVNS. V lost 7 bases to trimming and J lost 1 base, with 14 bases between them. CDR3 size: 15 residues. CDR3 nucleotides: TGTGCCAGCACCCTCGGAGGGGGGTCCTACAATGAGCAGTTCTTC. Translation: CASTLGGGSYNEQFF.

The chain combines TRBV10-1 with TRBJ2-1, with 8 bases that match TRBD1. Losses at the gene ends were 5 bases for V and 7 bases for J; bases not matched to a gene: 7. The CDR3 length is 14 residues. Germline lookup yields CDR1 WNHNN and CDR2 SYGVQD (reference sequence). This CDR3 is CASSLGQAKNEQFF. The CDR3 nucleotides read TGCGCCAGCAGTCTGGGACAGGCGAAGAATGAGCAGTTCTTC.

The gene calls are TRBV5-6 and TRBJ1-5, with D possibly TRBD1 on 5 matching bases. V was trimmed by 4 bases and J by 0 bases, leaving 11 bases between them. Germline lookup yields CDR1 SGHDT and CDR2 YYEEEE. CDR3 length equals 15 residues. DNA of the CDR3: TGTGCCAGCAGCCCGGGACCGTATAGCAATCAGCCCCAGCATTTT. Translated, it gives CASSPGPYSNQPQHF.

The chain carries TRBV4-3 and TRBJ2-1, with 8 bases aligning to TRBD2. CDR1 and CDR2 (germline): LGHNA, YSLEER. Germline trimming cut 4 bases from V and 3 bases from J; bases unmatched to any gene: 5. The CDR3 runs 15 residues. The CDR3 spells CASSLSGGDYNEQFF. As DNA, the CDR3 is TGCGCCAGCAGCCTGAGCGGGGGAGACTACAATGAGCAGTTCTTC.

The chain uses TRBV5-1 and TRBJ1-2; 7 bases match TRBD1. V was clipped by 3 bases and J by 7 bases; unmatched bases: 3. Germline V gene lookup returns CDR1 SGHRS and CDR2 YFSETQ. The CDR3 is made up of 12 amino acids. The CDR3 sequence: CASSYDRAGYTF. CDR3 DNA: TGCGCCAGCAGCTACGACAGGGCTGGCTACACCTTC.

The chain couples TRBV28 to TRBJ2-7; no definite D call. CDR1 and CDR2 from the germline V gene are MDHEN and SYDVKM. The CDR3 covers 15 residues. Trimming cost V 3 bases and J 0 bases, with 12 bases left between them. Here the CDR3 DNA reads TGTGCCAGCAGTTTCCCGGGCACCAGCTCCTACGAGCAGTACTTC. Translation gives CASSFPGTSSYEQYF.